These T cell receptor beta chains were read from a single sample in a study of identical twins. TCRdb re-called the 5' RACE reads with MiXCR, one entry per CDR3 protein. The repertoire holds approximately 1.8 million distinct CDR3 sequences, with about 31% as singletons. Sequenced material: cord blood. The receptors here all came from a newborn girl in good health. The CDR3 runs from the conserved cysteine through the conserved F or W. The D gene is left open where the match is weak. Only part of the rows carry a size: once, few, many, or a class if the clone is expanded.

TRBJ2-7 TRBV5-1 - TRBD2 CASSLGLAAVYEQYF TGCGCCAGCAGCTTGGGACTAGCGGCAGTCTACGAGCAGTACTTC
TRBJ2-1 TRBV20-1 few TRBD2 CSAGSWRGGYNEQFF TGCAGTGCTGGTTCCTGGCGGGGGGGCTACAATGAGCAGTTCTTC
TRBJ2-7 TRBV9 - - CASSVVYSNEQYF TGTGCCAGCAGCGTAGTCTACTCAAATGAGCAGTACTTC
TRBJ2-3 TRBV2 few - CADFAAIRDTQYF TGTGCCGACTTCGCGGCCATCAGGGATACGCAGTATTTT
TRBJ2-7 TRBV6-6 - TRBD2 CASSYSAGGGSYEQYF TGTGCCAGCAGTTACTCCGCGGGGGGAGGGTCCTACGAGCAGTACTTC
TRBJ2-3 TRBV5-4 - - CASSADLGTDTQYF TGTGCCAGCAGCGCGGACCTAGGCACAGATACGCAGTATTTT
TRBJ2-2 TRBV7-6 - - CASSLSGGPTGELFF TGTGCCAGCAGCTTATCCGGGGGGCCCACCGGGGAGCTGTTTTTT
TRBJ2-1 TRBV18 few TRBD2 CASRVSGTPYNEQFF TGTGCCAGCCGCGTTAGCGGGACCCCCTACAATGAGCAGTTCTTC
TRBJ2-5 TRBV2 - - CASSERRSPYNEQYF TGTGCCAGCAGTGAACGGCGCAGCCCCTACAATGAGCAGTACTTC
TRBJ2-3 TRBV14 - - CASSQYNGLSSPGDTQYF TGTGCCAGCAGCCAGTATAACGGGCTATCTAGTCCCGGGGATACGCAGTATTTT
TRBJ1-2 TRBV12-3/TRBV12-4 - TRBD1 CAGSSQTGTNYGYTF TGTGCCGGCAGCTCACAGACAGGGACTAACTATGGCTACACCTTC
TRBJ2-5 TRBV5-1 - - CASRSRLQETQYF TGCGCCAGCAGGTCCAGACTCCAAGAGACCCAGTACTTC
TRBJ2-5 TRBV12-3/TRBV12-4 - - CASSLTQGETQYF TGTGCCAGCAGTTTAACCCAAGGAGAGACCCAGTACTTC
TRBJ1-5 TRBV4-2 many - CASSQDFEGQPQHF TGTGCCAGCAGCCAAGATTTTGAGGGTCAGCCCCAGCATTTT
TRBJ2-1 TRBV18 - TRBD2 CASSPRAGLLYNEQFF TGTGCCAGCTCACCTCGAGCGGGACTTCTCTACAATGAGCAGTTCTTC
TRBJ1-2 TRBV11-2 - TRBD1 CASSLAGTAPYGYTF TGTGCCAGCAGCTTAGCTGGGACAGCCCCTTATGGCTACACCTTC
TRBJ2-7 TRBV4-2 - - CASAPMTGGTYEQYF TGTGCCAGCGCCCCGATGACCGGGGGAACCTACGAGCAGTACTTC